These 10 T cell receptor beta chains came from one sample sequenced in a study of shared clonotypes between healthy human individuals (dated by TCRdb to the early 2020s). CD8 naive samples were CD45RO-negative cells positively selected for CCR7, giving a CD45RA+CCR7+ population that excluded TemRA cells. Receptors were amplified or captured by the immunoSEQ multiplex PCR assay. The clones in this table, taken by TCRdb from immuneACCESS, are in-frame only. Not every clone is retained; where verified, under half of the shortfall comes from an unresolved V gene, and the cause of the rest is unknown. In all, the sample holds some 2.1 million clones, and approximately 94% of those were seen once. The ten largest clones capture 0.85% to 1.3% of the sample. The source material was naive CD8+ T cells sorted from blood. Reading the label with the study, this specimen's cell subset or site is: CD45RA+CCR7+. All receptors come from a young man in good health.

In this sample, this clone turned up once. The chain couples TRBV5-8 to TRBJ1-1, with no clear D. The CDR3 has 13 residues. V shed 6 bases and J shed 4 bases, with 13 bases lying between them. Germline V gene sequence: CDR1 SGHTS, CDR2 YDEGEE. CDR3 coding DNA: TGTGCCAGCACCTGGGCCACCGGCACTGAAGCTTTCTTT. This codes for CASTWATGTEAFF.

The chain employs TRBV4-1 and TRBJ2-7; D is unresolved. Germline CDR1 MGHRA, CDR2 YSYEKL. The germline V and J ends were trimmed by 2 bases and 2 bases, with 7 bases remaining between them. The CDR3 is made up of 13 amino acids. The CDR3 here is CASSQIGPYEQYF. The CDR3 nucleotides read TGCGCCAGCAGCCAAATAGGGCCCTACGAGCAGTACTTC.

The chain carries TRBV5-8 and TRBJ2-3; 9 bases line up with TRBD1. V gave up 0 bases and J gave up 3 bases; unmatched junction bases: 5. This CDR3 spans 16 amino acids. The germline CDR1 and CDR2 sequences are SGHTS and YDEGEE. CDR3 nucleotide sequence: TGTGCCAGCAGCTTGGACTGGGGACAGGGAACAGATACGCAGTATTTT. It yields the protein CASSLDWGQGTDTQYF.

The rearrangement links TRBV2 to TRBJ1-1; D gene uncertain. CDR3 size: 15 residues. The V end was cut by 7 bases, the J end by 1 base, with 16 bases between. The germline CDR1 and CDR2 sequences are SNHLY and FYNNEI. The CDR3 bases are TGTGCCAGCACGGCCATCGGAGCTGGGAACACTGAAGCTTTCTTT. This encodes CASTAIGAGNTEAFF.

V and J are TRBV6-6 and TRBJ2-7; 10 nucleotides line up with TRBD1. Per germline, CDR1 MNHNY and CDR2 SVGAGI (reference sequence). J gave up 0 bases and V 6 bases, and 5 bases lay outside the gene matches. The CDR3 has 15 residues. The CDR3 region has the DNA TGTGCCAGCAGGGGGACAGGGGCAAGCTCCTACGAGCAGTACTTC. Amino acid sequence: CASRGTGASSYEQYF.

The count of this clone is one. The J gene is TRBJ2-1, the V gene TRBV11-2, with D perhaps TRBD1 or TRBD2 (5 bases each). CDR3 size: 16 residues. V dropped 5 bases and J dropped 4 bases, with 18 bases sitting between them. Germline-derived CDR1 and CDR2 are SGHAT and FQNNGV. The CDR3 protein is CASSVGASRGYNEQFF. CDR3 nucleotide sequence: TGTGCCAGCAGCGTAGGGGCTAGCCGTGGGTACAATGAGCAGTTCTTC. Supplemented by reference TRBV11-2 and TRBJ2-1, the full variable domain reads EAGVAQSPRYKIIEKRQSVAFWCNPISGHATLYWYQQILGQGPKLLIQFQNNGVVDDSQLPKDRFSAERLKGVDSTLKIQPAKLEDSAVYLCASSVGASRGYNEQFFGPGTRLTVL.

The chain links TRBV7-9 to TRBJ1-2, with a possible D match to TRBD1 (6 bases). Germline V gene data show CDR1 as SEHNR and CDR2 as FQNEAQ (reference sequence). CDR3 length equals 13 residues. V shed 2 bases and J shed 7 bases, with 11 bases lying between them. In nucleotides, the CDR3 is TGTGCCAGCAGCTTACAACAGGGAGTTGGCTACACCTTC. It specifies CASSLQQGVGYTF.

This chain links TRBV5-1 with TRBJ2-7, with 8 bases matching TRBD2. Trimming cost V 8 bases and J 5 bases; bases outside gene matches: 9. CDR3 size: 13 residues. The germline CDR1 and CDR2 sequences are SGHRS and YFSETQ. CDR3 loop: CASRKRGGHEQYF. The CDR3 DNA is TGCGCCAGTCGGAAACGGGGGGGACACGAGCAGTACTTC.

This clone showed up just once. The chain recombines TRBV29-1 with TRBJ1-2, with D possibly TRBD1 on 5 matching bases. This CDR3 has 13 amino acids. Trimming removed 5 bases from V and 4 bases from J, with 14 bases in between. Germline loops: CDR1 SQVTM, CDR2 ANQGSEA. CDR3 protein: CSVLPQGGYGYTF. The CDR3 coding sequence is TGCAGCGTTTTACCCCAGGGCGGCTATGGCTACACCTTC.

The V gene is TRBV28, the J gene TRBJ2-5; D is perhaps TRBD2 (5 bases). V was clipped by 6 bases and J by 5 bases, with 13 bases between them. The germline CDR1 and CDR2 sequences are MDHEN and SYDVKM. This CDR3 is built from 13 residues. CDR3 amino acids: CASSPGGRETQYF. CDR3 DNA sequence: TGTGCCAGCAGCCCCGGCGGGCGGGAGACCCAGTACTTC.